Described below is a single T cell receptor beta chain sequence and its context. This clonotype is judged medium-sized (0.01 to 0.1%). Its binding antigen is unknown. Per-base qualities were not stored, and no clone one base away is much larger. The germline V gene (reference sequence) specifies LNHDA as CDR1 and SQIVND as CDR2. V and J are trimmed by 4 bases and 10 bases, and the gene matches miss 10 bases of the junction. From the cysteine through the phenylalanine, the CDR3 covers 16 amino acids. Here the CDR3 DNA is all that survives: 48 bases in frame from base 1. A multiplex PCR system amplified the TCR beta CDR3 region, with a first 10-cycle round using 32 V-gene forward and 13 J-gene reverse primers. A QIAGEN Multiplex PCR Kit was used for first-round PCR, and the primer sequences were filed in Chinese patent CN105087789A. In a second PCR round, Illumina universal primers were added with the Phusion High-Fidelity PCR Kit. Paired-end sequencing of TCR libraries was carried out on the Illumina HiSeq X Ten platform at a read length of 151 bp. On the study's bioinformatics: Cutadapt removed reads without multiplex PCR primers, PEAR merged read pairs, and MiXCR with default settings called CDR3 regions. Shannon entropy measured repertoire diversity, while clonality was calculated as one minus the Shannon entropy divided by the ln of the count of productive unique sequences. A clonotype counted as a dominant or high-frequency T-cell clone when its frequency was 0.5% or higher. Using fastp trimming at Q25 and MiXCR clonotype assembly, TCRdb reanalyzed the public sequencing data and kept in-frame beta chains. Every entry covers one CDR3 protein and lists the most common genes and DNA from its rows. These V and J calls originate from TCRdb's pipeline instead of the authors' own analysis. Recorded for this sample are about 10,000 distinct CDR3 sequences; less than 20% of them occurred a single time. Together, the top ten hold about 3.5% of the sample.

This record comes from a study of immune heterogeneity within non-small cell lung tumors (dated by TCRdb to 2017 to 2018). Background on the whole study: By histology, the tumors included roughly ten non-squamous carcinomas, a few squamous cell carcinomas and 1 tumor not otherwise specified. Whole-exome sequencing, RNA-seq and TCR beta repertoire sequencing were combined for multiple spatially distinct regions from each NSCLC tumor so that intratumoral immune heterogeneity could be examined. Binding of neoantigens to the HLA alleles of each patient was predicted with netMHCpan-3.0 for mutant peptides of 8 to 11 amino acids. TCR repertoires were analyzed from 55 to 70 tumor loci of around 15 patients, while transcriptome data covered only roughly 40 loci from approximately twelve patients.

Study-wide conclusions, independent of this receptor: Within a given patient, the same dominant CDR3B clonotypes showed up repeatedly across loci, although different tumor locations also carried unique high-frequency clones. Local tumor mutational burden and local T-cell repertoire clonality had a statistically significant but moderate positive correlation (R about 0.34). Individual patients mostly had different high-frequency TCR beta clonotypes.

For the TCR template, genomic DNA was extracted from bulk tumor tissue, and 500 to 600 ng of gDNA was amplified for each sample. During surgery, multiple biopsies were taken from each primary tumor, with sampling sites spaced as far apart as possible within the tumor mass. The study cohort was described as untreated, and the patients were newly diagnosed NSCLC cases having curative surgery. The donor group was made up of about 14 newly diagnosed non-small cell lung cancer patients undergoing surgery with curative intent. Two independent pathologists examined the resected tumor masses. Sequencing was performed only on DNA and RNA samples of high quality.

This clonotype was sampled from a man in his forties with non-small cell lung cancer. The sequenced sample consisted of lung tumor tissue. This receptor chain uses TRBV19 and TRBJ2-3, with 14 bases matching TRBD2. The sequence in DNA is TGTGCCAGTAGTAACAGACTAGCGGGAGGGCCCTCGGCGCAGTATTTT. Its protein product is CASSNRLAGGPSAQYF.